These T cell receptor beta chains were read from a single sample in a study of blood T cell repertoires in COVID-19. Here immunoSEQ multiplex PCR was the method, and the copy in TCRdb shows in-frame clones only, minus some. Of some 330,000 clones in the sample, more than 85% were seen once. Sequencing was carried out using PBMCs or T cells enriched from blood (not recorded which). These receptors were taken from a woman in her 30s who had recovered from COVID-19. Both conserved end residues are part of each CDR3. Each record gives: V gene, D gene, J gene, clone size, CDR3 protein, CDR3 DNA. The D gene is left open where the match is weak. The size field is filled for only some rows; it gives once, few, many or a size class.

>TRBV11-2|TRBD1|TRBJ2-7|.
CASSKRTGEVKQYF
TGTGCCAGCAGCAAGAGGACAGGCGAGGTCAAGCAGTACTTC
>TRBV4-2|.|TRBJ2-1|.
CASSQGRWSSYNEQFF
TGTGCCAGCAGCCAAGGAAGGTGGAGCTCCTACAATGAGCAGTTCTTC
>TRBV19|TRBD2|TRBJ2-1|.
CASSQLGLVNEQFF
TGTGCCAGTAGTCAACTGGGACTAGTAAATGAGCAGTTCTTC
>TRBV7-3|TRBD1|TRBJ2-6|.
CASSRQGTAGANVLTF
TGTGCCAGCAGCCGACAGGGAACGGCTGGGGCCAACGTCCTGACTTTC
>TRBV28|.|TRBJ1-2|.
CASSPRGVSYGYTF
TGTGCCAGCAGTCCCAGGGGCGTATCCTATGGCTACACCTTC
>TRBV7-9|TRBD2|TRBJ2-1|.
CASSSLAGGYYNEQFF
TGTGCCAGCAGCTCGCTCGCGGGAGGTTACTACAATGAGCAGTTCTTC
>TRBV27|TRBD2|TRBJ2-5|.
CASSSLADQETQYF
TGTGCCAGCAGCTCCCTAGCGGACCAAGAGACCCAGTACTTC
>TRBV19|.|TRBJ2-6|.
CASSMRHALYGANVLTF
TGTGCCAGTAGTATGAGGCACGCGCTCTACGGGGCCAACGTCCTGACTTTC
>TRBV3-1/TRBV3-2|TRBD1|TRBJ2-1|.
CASSLERGQIF
TGTGCCAGCAGCCTCGAGAGGGGGCAAATCTTC
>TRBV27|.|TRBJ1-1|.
CASPTAAEAFF
TGTGCCAGCCCGACAGCAGCTGAAGCTTTCTTT
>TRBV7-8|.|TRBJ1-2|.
CASSKGDTLGYTF
TGTGCCAGCAGCAAAGGGGATACGTTGGGCTACACCTTC
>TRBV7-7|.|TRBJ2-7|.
CASSSREGGEQYF
TGTGCTAGCAGCTCAAGGGAAGGAGGAGAGCAGTACTTC
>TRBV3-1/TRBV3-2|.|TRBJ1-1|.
CASSQAGGSTEAFF
TGTGCCAGCAGCCAAGCCGGGGGAAGCACTGAAGCTTTCTTT
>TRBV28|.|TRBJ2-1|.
CASSFRGLGNEQFF
TGTGCCAGCAGTTTCCGGGGATTGGGCAATGAGCAGTTCTTC
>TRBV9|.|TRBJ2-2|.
CASSVGLANTGELFF
TGTGCCAGCAGCGTAGGACTAGCGAACACCGGGGAGCTGTTTTTT
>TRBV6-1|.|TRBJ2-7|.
CASSEEGSGVSYEQYF
TGTGCCAGCAGTGAAGAGGGTAGCGGCGTCTCCTACGAGCAGTACTTC
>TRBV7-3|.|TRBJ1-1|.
CASSLLGGSEAFF
TGTGCCAGCAGCCTACTGGGGGGTTCCGAGGCTTTCTTT
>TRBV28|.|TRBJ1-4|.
CASSLRSYNEKLFF
TGTGCCAGCAGTCTTAGGAGTTATAATGAAAAACTGTTTTTT
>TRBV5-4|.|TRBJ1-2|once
CASSLEEYGYTF
TGTGCCAGCAGCTTGGAGGAGTATGGCTACACCTTC
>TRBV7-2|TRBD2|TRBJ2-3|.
CASSSGAGGPTDTQYF
TGTGCCAGCAGCTCGGGAGCGGGGGGGCCCACAGATACGCAGTATTTT
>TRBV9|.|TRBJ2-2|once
CASSVDTGELFF
TGTGCCAGCAGCGTCGACACCGGGGAGCTGTTTTTT
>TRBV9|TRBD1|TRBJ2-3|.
CASSEGDRGRADTQYF
TGTGCCAGCAGCGAGGGGGACAGGGGGCGTGCAGATACGCAGTATTTT
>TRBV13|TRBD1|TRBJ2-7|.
CASSDPGTGMVEQYF
TGTGCCAGCAGCGACCCCGGGACAGGGATGGTGGAGCAGTACTTC
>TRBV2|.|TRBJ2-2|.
CASMGEAWTGELFF
TGTGCCAGCATGGGGGAGGCGTGGACCGGGGAGCTGTTTTTT
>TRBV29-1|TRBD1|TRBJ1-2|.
CSGEDRRDGYTF
TGCAGCGGGGAGGACAGGAGAGATGGCTACACCTTC
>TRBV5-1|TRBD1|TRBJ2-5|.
CASSSQGGETQYF
TGCGCCAGCAGCTCACAGGGGGGCGAGACCCAGTACTTC
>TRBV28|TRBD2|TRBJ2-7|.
CASSSPTPPAGLFTYEQYF
TGTGCCAGCAGTTCCCCCACCCCACCAGCGGGATTGTTCACCTACGAGCAGTACTTC
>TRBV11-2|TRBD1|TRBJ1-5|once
CASSLRGDRGNQPQHF
TGTGCCAGCAGCCTGCGGGGGGACAGGGGCAATCAGCCCCAGCATTTT
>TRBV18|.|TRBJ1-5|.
CASSPPGSNQPQHF
TGTGCCAGCTCACCACCGGGCAGCAATCAGCCCCAGCATTTT
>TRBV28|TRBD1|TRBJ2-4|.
CASSSETGDIQYF
TGTGCCAGCAGTTCCGAGACAGGGGACATTCAGTACTTC
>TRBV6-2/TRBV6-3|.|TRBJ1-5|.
CASSYRVRGPDQPQHF
TGTGCCAGCAGTTACAGGGTCAGGGGTCCGGATCAGCCCCAGCATTTT
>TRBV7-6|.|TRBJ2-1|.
CASSLEGTARVNEQFF
TGTGCCAGCAGCTTAGAAGGAACAGCTCGAGTCAATGAGCAGTTCTTC
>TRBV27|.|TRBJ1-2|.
CASSLWSGAGGYTF
TGTGCCAGCAGTTTGTGGTCAGGGGCGGGTGGCTACACCTTC
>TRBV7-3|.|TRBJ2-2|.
CASRGAGELFF
TGTGCCAGCAGGGGCGCCGGGGAGCTGTTTTTT
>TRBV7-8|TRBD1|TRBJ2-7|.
CASSGTALYEQYF
TGTGCCAGCAGCGGGACAGCCCTCTACGAGCAGTACTTC
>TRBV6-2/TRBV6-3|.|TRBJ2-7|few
CASSYLFEQYF
TGTGCCAGCAGTTACCTGTTCGAGCAGTACTTC
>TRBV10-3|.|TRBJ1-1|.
CAISELMNTEAFF
TGTGCCATCAGTGAGTTAATGAACACTGAAGCTTTCTTT
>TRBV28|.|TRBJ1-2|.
CASSPPARVDGYTF
TGTGCCAGCAGTCCCCCCGCGAGGGTAGATGGCTACACCTTC
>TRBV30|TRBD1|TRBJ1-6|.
CAWSVRTGALPLHF
TGTGCCTGGAGTGTAAGGACAGGTGCATTACCCCTCCACTTT
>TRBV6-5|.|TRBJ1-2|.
CASSYSRAAGYGYTF
TGTGCCAGCAGTTACTCACGGGCGGCGGGCTATGGCTACACCTTC
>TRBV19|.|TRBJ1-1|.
CASSIAKDSTEAFF
TGTGCCAGTAGTATAGCCAAGGACAGCACTGAAGCTTTCTTT
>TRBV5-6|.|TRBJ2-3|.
CASSALAGSTDTQYF
TGTGCCAGCAGCGCCCTGGCAGGGAGCACAGATACGCAGTATTTT
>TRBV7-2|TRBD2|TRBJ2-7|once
CASSLRTSGGTYEQYF
TGTGCCAGCAGCTTAAGGACTAGCGGGGGTACCTACGAGCAGTACTTC
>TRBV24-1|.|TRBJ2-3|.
CATSDFAGGTDTQYF
TGTGCCACCAGTGATTTTGCAGGGGGGACAGATACGCAGTATTTT
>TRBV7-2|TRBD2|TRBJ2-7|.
CASSLGSRLAGGYEQYF
TGTGCCAGCAGCTTAGGTTCACGGCTAGCGGGGGGTTACGAGCAGTACTTC
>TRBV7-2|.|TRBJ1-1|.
CASSLAWESEAFF
TGTGCCAGCAGTCTAGCGTGGGAGAGTGAAGCTTTCTTT
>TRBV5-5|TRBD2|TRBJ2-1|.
CASSLTTSGRAGDEQFF
TGTGCCAGCAGCTTGACGACTAGCGGGAGGGCCGGGGATGAGCAGTTCTTC
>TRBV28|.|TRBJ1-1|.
CASSFGGTEAFF
TGTGCCAGCAGTTTCGGGGGCACTGAAGCTTTCTTT
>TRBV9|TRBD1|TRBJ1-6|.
CASSSRDRDNSPLHF
TGTGCCAGCAGCTCCCGGGACAGGGATAATTCACCCCTCCACTTT
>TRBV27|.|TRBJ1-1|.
CASSFPPRTEAFF
TGTGCCAGCAGCTTTCCCCCGCGCACTGAAGCTTTCTTT
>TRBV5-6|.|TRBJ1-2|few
CASSGKGSRYGYTF
TGTGCCAGCAGCGGAAAGGGGTCTCGCTATGGCTACACCTTC
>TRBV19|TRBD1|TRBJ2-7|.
CASSATGTDYEQYF
TGTGCCAGTAGTGCAACCGGGACAGACTACGAGCAGTACTTC
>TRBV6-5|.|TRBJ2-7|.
CASSIRDTTGEQYF
TGTGCCAGCAGTATCCGGGACACAACGGGAGAGCAGTACTTC
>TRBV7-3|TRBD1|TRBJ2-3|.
CASSDQQGPSTDTQYF
TGTGCCAGCAGCGACCAACAGGGGCCTAGCACAGATACGCAGTATTTT
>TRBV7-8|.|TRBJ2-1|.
CASSSRPRGEQFF
TGTGCCAGCAGCTCCAGACCTCGGGGTGAGCAGTTCTTC